The 30 T cell receptor beta chains reported below all come from one sample, sequenced in a study of high-grade serous ovarian cancer treatment subgroups. Repertoires were generated with immunoSEQ multiplex PCR, while TCRdb's copy carries only in-frame clones and drops some. The sample consists of around 7,300 clones, almost 80% of them appearing once. Tumor samples were taken before definitive surgery or chemotherapy. Sequencing was performed on tumor tissue. Receptors were obtained from a human donor with high-grade serous ovarian cancer.

This clone was seen a handful of times. This sequence joins TRBV23-1 and TRBJ1-5; D gene ambiguous. TRBV23-1 counts as an open reading frame of uncertain function. The CDR3 loop spans 12 amino acids. The germline V and J ends were trimmed by 0 bases and 4 bases, with 1 base remaining between them. The CDR3 DNA is TGCGCCAGCAGTCAATCGAATCAGCCCCAGCATTTT. Translated, it gives CASSQSNQPQHF.

The CDR3 DNA is TGCGCCAGCAGCCACTCCCCCTGGGACCTGGCGAATGAGCAGTTCTTC. Its protein product is CASSHSPWDLANEQFF. This chain joins TRBV5-1 and TRBJ2-1, with D perhaps TRBD1 or TRBD2 (5 bases each). Germline-derived CDR1 and CDR2 are SGHRS and YFSETQ. The CDR3 is 16 residues long. The V end lost 4 bases, the J end lost 7 bases, and 21 bases lay between the germline ends.

The chain has TRBV9 and TRBJ1-4; D ambiguous. CDR3 length equals 16 residues. Germline loops: CDR1 SGDLS, CDR2 YYNGEE. Trimming took 0 bases from V and 4 from J, leaving 13 bases between them. The CDR3 nucleotides read TGTGCCAGCAGCGTAGGACGGCATACGCTTAATGAAAAACTGTTTTTT. This sequence encodes CASSVGRHTLNEKLFF.

By its share, this clone is large. V is TRBV14 and J is TRBJ2-7; no definite D call. From germline, CDR1 is SGHDN and CDR2 FVKESK. The V end was cut by 4 bases, the J end by 0 bases, with 7 bases between. This CDR3 comprises 13 residues. Written as DNA, the CDR3 is TGTGCCAGCAGCCCCGTGGACTCCTACGAGCAGTACTTC. Translation gives CASSPVDSYEQYF.

This clone has only a few counts. The chain links TRBV5-1 to TRBJ1-2, with D uncertain. CDR3 length: 13 amino acids. Trimming cost V 3 bases and J 8 bases, with 14 bases left between them. CDR1 SGHRS and CDR2 YFSETQ come from the germline V gene. CDR3 residues: CASSYSTAEGYTF. CDR3 bases: TGCGCCAGCAGCTATTCGACTGCCGAGGGCTACACCTTC.

This sequence joins TRBV9 and TRBJ1-2, with TRBD1 identical over 11 bases. V shed 3 bases and J 2 bases; nucleotides not matched to a gene: 3. This CDR3 comprises 15 residues. In germline, CDR1 is SGDLS, CDR2 YYNGEE. The CDR3: CASSEWDRGNYGYTF. In nucleotides, the CDR3 is TGTGCCAGCAGCGAGTGGGACAGGGGGAACTATGGCTACACCTTC. Looking up the rest from reference TRBV9 and TRBJ1-2 gives the full variable domain: DSGVTQTPKHLITATGQRVTLRCSPRSGDLSVYWYQQSLDQGLQFLIQYYNGEERAKGNILERFSAQQFPDLHSELNLSSLELGDSALYFCASSEWDRGNYGYTFGSGTRLTVV.

V is TRBV18 and J is TRBJ1-6; D might be TRBD1 (6 bases). The germline V gene encodes CDR1 KGHSH and CDR2 LQKENI. CDR3 length: 15 amino acids. Trimming cost V 3 bases and J 8 bases, with 14 bases left between them. This CDR3 is CASSPGQLRDSPLHF. The CDR3 DNA follows: TGTGCCAGCTCACCCGGACAGCTCCGTGATTCACCCCTCCACTTT.

The chain is built from TRBV7-2 and TRBJ2-7; 8 bases fit TRBD2. The CDR3 runs 15 residues. V gave up 1 base and J gave up 3 bases; unmatched junction bases: 5. The germline V gene encodes CDR1 SGHTA and CDR2 FQGNSA. CDR3 sequence: CASSLGRGDLYEQYF. For the CDR3, the DNA is TGTGCCAGCAGCTTAGGGCGGGGGGACCTCTACGAGCAGTACTTC.

The chain is built from TRBV6-5 and TRBJ2-1; D is perhaps TRBD1 (5 bases). Germline CDR1 reads MNHEY; CDR2 reads SVGAGI. This CDR3 region has 11 residues. Trimming took 6 bases from V and 13 from J, leaving 13 bases between them. The CDR3 loop is CASRGQGSQFF. CDR3 in DNA: TGTGCCAGCAGGGGCCAGGGATCTCAGTTCTTC.

The V gene is TRBV7-9, the J gene TRBJ1-1, with TRBD1 matching over 7 bases. The V and J ends lost 4 bases and 6 bases, in that order; junction bases with no gene match: 5. This CDR3 region has 13 residues. The germline V gene encodes CDR1 SEHNR and CDR2 FQNEAQ (reference sequence). CDR3 amino acids: CASSWPGQSEAFF. The CDR3 DNA is TGTGCCAGCAGCTGGCCGGGACAGTCTGAAGCTTTCTTT.

The chain employs TRBV5-4 and TRBJ2-3, with D hard to call. Germline V gene sequence: CDR1 SGHNT, CDR2 YYREEE (reference sequence). V was cut by 3 bases and J by 0 bases, with 8 bases left in between. The CDR3 consists of 14 residues. The chain's CDR3 is CASSSPSSTDTQYF. CDR3 DNA: TGTGCCAGCAGCTCCCCAAGTAGCACAGATACGCAGTATTTT.

V gene TRBV11-3 combines with J gene TRBJ2-1; TRBD1 is a possible D gene (5 bases). Per the germline V gene, CDR1 is SGHNT and CDR2 is YENEEA. The CDR3 runs to 13 residues. V dropped 6 bases and J dropped 3 bases, with 9 bases sitting between them. The CDR3: CASSYRIYNEQFF. Written as DNA, the CDR3 is TGTGCCAGCAGTTACAGGATCTACAATGAGCAGTTCTTC.

V and J are TRBV5-6 and TRBJ2-7; weak D call: TRBD2 (5 bases). The CDR3 is 16 residues long. CDR1 is SGHDT and CDR2 is YYEEEE in the germline V gene. Trimming cost V 4 bases and J 1 base, with 18 bases left between them. The CDR3 DNA follows: TGTGCCAGCAGCGGTTATAGAAAACGGGGATCCTACGAGCAGTACTTC. Its translation is CASSGYRKRGSYEQYF.

This clone was picked up a small number of times. V and J are TRBV19 and TRBJ1-1; 7 nucleotides align to TRBD1. The CDR3 loop spans 14 amino acids. The junction had 5 bases not matched to a gene; V was cut back by 5 bases and J by 2 bases. Germline V gene data show CDR1 as LNHDA and CDR2 as SQIVND (reference sequence). CDR3 residues: CASSSRGGNTEAFF. Written as DNA, the CDR3 is TGTGCCAGTAGTTCCAGGGGGGGAAACACTGAAGCTTTCTTT.

In its sample, this clone was seen a few times. V is TRBV7-9 and J is TRBJ1-6; 8 nucleotides match TRBD1. Trimming removed 4 bases from V and 17 bases from J; junction bases left unmatched: 13. This CDR3 is built from 14 residues. CDR1 is SEHNR, CDR2 FQNEAQ, per germline (reference sequence). CDR3 protein: CASSSSPGQATIHF. DNA for the CDR3: TGTGCCAGCAGCTCATCCCCGGGACAGGCTACCATCCACTTT. Drawing the rest from reference TRBV7-9 and TRBJ1-6, the complete variable domain is DTGVSQNPRHKITKRGQNVTFRCDPISEHNRLYWYRQTLGQGPEFLTYFQNEAQLEKSRLLSDRFSAERPKGSFSTLEIQRTEQGDSAMYLCASSSSPGQATIHFGNGTRLTVT.

The chain employs TRBV5-4 and TRBJ1-6; maybe TRBD1 (6 bases). The CDR3 is made up of 15 amino acids. CDR1 is SGHNT, CDR2 YYREEE, per germline (reference sequence). V was shortened by 0 bases and J by 10 bases, with 14 bases between the two germline ends. The CDR3 sequence: CASSLGPGVGSPLHF. CDR3 DNA sequence: TGTGCCAGCAGCTTGGGACCAGGGGTTGGGTCACCCCTCCACTTT.

The chain is built from TRBV20-1 and TRBJ1-1; possible D gene TRBD1, 6 bases. This CDR3 spans 11 amino acids. Looked up from germline, CDR1 is DFQATT and CDR2 is SNEGSKA (reference sequence). Trimming took 5 bases from V and 7 from J, leaving 11 bases between them. CDR3 sequence reads: CSARQVGEAFF. The CDR3, as DNA: TGCAGTGCTCGACAGGTGGGTGAAGCTTTCTTT.

The chain carries TRBV5-1 and TRBJ2-7; D remains ambiguous. From germline, CDR1 is SGHRS and CDR2 YFSETQ. The CDR3 length is 15 residues. V was shortened by 0 bases and J by 0 bases, with 10 bases between the two germline ends. The CDR3 loop is CASSLVPLSSYEQYF. The CDR3 bases are TGCGCCAGCAGCTTGGTTCCCTTAAGCTCCTACGAGCAGTACTTC.

This clone appeared a few times. J is TRBJ1-5 and V is TRBV10-1, with D hard to call. Deletions cut 7 bases from V and 12 bases from J, with 13 bases between. Germline lookup yields CDR1 WNHNN and CDR2 SYGVQD (reference sequence). This CDR3 has 11 amino acids. The CDR3 DNA follows: TGCGCCAGCACCGTACCCCCGGTCCAGCATTTT. Translated, it gives CASTVPPVQHF.

V is TRBV28 and J is TRBJ2-5; 10 nucleotides line up with TRBD2. J gave up 2 bases and V 5 bases, and 11 bases lay outside the gene matches. The V gene's germline CDR1 is MDHEN and CDR2 SYDVKM. The CDR3 has 17 residues. The DNA for the CDR3 is TGTGCCAGCAGTACCTCATCTAGCGGGGGCCCACAAGAGACCCAGTACTTC. Translation gives CASSTSSSGGPQETQYF.

This sequence joins TRBV7-7 and TRBJ2-5; D perhaps matches TRBD1 (5 bases). The V gene's germline CDR1 is SSHAT and CDR2 FNYEAQ (reference sequence). The CDR3 sequence is 14 residues long. Trimming took 5 bases from V and 6 from J, leaving 16 bases between them. The CDR3 sequence: CASSPTAGRQTQYF. The CDR3 region has the DNA TGTGCCAGCAGCCCGACCGCAGGGCGCCAGACCCAGTACTTC.

The rearrangement joins TRBV30 to TRBJ1-1, with a tentative D call TRBD1 (5 bases). The CDR3 has 13 residues. The germline V gene encodes CDR1 GTSNPN and CDR2 SVGIG (reference sequence). V shed 4 bases and J shed 4 bases, with 13 bases lying between them. The CDR3 reads CAWMPRARTEAFF. CDR3 nucleotide sequence: TGTGCCTGGATGCCCAGGGCGCGCACTGAAGCTTTCTTT.

This clone was picked up one time. The rearrangement joins TRBV5-6 to TRBJ1-2; no clear D gene. Germline V gene lookup returns CDR1 SGHDT and CDR2 YYEEEE. This CDR3 is 14 amino acids long. Trimming cost V 2 bases and J 8 bases, with 16 bases left between them. The CDR3 loop is CASSFFRGSSGYTF. The CDR3 coding sequence is TGTGCCAGCAGCTTTTTTCGGGGATCTTCCGGCTACACCTTC. Together with reference TRBV5-6 and TRBJ1-2, the CDR3 gives the full variable domain: DAGVTQSPTHLIKTRGQQVTLRCSPKSGHDTVSWYQQALGQGPQFIFQYYEEEERQRGNFPDRFSGHQFPNYSSELNVNALLLGDSALYLCASSFFRGSSGYTFGSGTRLTVV.

The chain's CDR3 is CASSRGQAYNSPLHF. The CDR3 bases are TGTGCCAGCAGTCGGGGACAGGCCTATAATTCACCCCTCCACTTT. V and J are TRBV6-1 and TRBJ1-6; 8 positions match TRBD1. The J segment lost 2 bases and the V segment lost 5 bases, leaving 2 bases of the junction unmatched. Germline CDR1 and CDR2: MNHNS and SASEGT. The CDR3 extends over 15 amino acids.

The chain is built from TRBV30 and TRBJ2-7; perhaps TRBD2 as D (6 bases). The CDR3 runs 14 residues. V lost 3 bases and J 3 bases, leaving 15 bases between the germline ends. Germline CDR1 GTSNPN, CDR2 SVGIG (reference sequence). The CDR3 region is CAWSDGRFFYEQYF. The CDR3, as DNA: TGTGCCTGGAGCGACGGGAGATTCTTCTACGAGCAGTACTTC.

The chain has TRBV18 and TRBJ1-6, with D possibly matching TRBD1 (5 bases). This CDR3 is built from 13 residues. Germline CDR1 KGHSH, CDR2 LQKENI. Trimming cost V 2 bases and J 8 bases, with 7 bases left between them. The CDR3 is CASSPKGDSPLHF. CDR3 DNA: TGTGCCAGCTCACCAAAAGGGGATTCACCCCTCCACTTT.

The V call is TRBV29-1, the J call TRBJ2-3; TRBD2 is a possible D gene (6 bases). This CDR3 comprises 13 residues. The V gene's germline CDR1 is SQVTM and CDR2 ANQGSEA. V lost 4 bases, J lost 4 bases, and 12 bases lay in between. The CDR3 reads CSVAGGDSDTQYF. The CDR3, as DNA: TGCAGCGTTGCTGGAGGGGATTCAGATACGCAGTATTTT.

The V gene is TRBV2, the J gene TRBJ1-1; D is uncertain. Germline values: CDR1 SNHLY, CDR2 FYNNEI. The CDR3 is 16 residues long. V was trimmed by 4 bases and J by 1 base, leaving 16 bases between them. CDR3 sequence: CASSVRGFGRNTEAFF. DNA for the CDR3: TGTGCCAGCAGTGTACGAGGGTTTGGACGGAACACTGAAGCTTTCTTT.

The chain recombines TRBV29-1 with TRBJ1-5, with D maybe TRBD1 (5 bases). Germline V gives CDR1 SQVTM, CDR2 ANQGSEA. The V and J ends lost 7 bases and 6 bases respectively, with 22 bases between them. The CDR3 consists of 15 residues. The CDR3 DNA reads as TGCAGCGGCGGGGACCTACCACCGCACAGTCAGCCCCAGCATTTT. The encoded protein is CSGGDLPPHSQPQHF. The full variable domain, with the rest looked up from reference TRBV29-1 and TRBJ1-5, is SAVISQKPSRDICQRGTSLTIQCQVDSQVTMMFWYRQQPGQSLTLIATANQGSEATYESGFVIDKFPISRPNLTFSTLTVSNMSPEDSSIYLCSGGDLPPHSQPQHFGDGTRLSIL.

This clone was seen once. The CDR3: CASSKGSGRYGVGYTF. CDR3 nucleotides: TGTGCCAGCAGCAAAGGAAGCGGGAGGTATGGGGTCGGCTACACCTTC. This chain uses TRBV21-1 with TRBJ1-2. TRBV21-1 is annotated as a pseudogene. CDR3 length equals 16 residues.